This T cell receptor (beta chain) was identified during a study of PD-L1 blockade in urothelial cancer. The repertoire was sequenced with immunoSEQ multiplex PCR; TCRdb's copy has only in-frame clones and lacks some. The repertoire has approximately 88,000 clones, roughly 89% of them found once; the top ten carry 2% to 2.5%. Time point of the sample: pretreatment peripheral blood. This clone occurred once. The CDR3 contains 13 residues. The V and J ends lost 5 bases and 8 bases, in that order; junction bases with no gene match: 8. Per the germline V gene, CDR1 is SGHNT and CDR2 is YYREEE (reference sequence).

The input for sequencing was PBMCs, taken around atezolizumab (anti-PD-L1) treatment. The chain employs TRBV5-4 and TRBJ1-2, with 8 bases identical to TRBD1. This TCR derives from a man in his sixties with urothelial cancer. In nucleotides, the CDR3 is TGTGCCAGCAGACCACAGGGGGGACGAGGCTACACCTTC. This encodes CASRPQGGRGYTF.